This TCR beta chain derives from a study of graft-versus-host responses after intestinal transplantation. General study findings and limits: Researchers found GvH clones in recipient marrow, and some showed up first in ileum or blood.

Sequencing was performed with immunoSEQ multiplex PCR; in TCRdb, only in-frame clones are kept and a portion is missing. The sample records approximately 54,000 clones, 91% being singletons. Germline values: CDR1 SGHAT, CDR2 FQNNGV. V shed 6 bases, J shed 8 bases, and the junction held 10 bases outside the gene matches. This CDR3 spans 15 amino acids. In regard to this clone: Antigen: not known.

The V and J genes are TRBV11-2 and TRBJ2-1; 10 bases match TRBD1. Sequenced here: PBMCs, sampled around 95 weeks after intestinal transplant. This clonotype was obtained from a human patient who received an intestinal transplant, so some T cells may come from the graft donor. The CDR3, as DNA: TGTGCCAGCAGGGACCCGGGACAGGGGACCCATGAGCAGTTCTTC. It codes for CASRDPGQGTHEQFF.